Below are 22 T cell receptor beta chains sequenced from a single sample in a study of blood T cell repertoires in COVID-19. Assay: immunoSEQ multiplex PCR; the TCRdb copy retains only in-frame clones and omits some. The table has about 370,000 clones, approximately 87% seen once; the top ten hold 10%. Source material: peripheral blood. These receptors came from a woman in her 30s with COVID-19, enrolled during active disease.

V and J are TRBV25-1 and TRBJ1-2; weak D call: TRBD1 (5 bases). The CDR3 totals 12 residues. The V end was cut by 4 bases, the J end by 7 bases, with 10 bases between. Looked up from germline, CDR1 is MGHDK and CDR2 is SYGVNS. The CDR3 loop is CASSAGGGGYTF. CDR3 bases: TGTGCCAGCAGTGCGGGCGGGGGTGGCTACACCTTC.

The chain couples TRBV28 to TRBJ1-2; 8 nucleotides line up with TRBD1. This CDR3 comprises 15 residues. V lost 5 bases to trimming and J lost 6 bases; unmatched junction nucleotides: 11. CDR1 is MDHEN and CDR2 is SYDVKM in the germline V gene. The CDR3 DNA is TGTGCCAGCAGTCCCCAGGACAGGGCGGGGGATGGCTACACCTTC. Amino acids: CASSPQDRAGDGYTF.

The rearrangement links TRBV5-1 to TRBJ1-1; D might be TRBD1 (5 bases). V was shortened by 4 bases and J by 0 bases, with 10 bases between the two germline ends. The CDR3 length is 14 residues. In germline, CDR1 is SGHRS, CDR2 YFSETQ. As DNA, the CDR3 is TGCGCCAGCAGCGCGGGGACGGTGAACACTGAAGCTTTCTTT. Translation: CASSAGTVNTEAFF.

The chain links TRBV20-1 to TRBJ2-3, with D uncertain. In germline, CDR1 is DFQATT, CDR2 SNEGSKA (reference sequence). This CDR3 region has 11 residues. V was shortened by 5 bases and J by 2 bases, with 5 bases between the two germline ends. CDR3 bases: TGCAGTGCTGTCCTCACAGATACGCAGTATTTT. Translated: CSAVLTDTQYF.

The chain joins TRBV21-1 to TRBJ1-6; TRBD1 is taken as the D call from the table, unchecked against the DNA. TRBV21-1 is a documented pseudogene. The length of the CDR3 is 17 residues. The CDR3 here is CASSLSRDRGVNSPLHF. The CDR3 DNA follows: TGTGCCAGCAGCTTGAGCAGAGACAGGGGAGTCAATTCACCCCTCCACTTT.

The rearrangement joins TRBV28 to TRBJ2-7, with D perhaps TRBD2 (5 bases). The V gene's germline CDR1 is MDHEN and CDR2 SYDVKM. V lost 6 bases and J lost 4, with 19 bases in between. The CDR3 runs 15 residues. This chain's CDR3 is CASSPRGSTPYEQYF. CDR3 nucleotide sequence: TGTGCCAGCAGCCCTCGAGGGAGTACCCCATACGAGCAGTACTTC.

The chain carries TRBV10-3 and TRBJ2-1; 8 bases align to TRBD2. V shed 3 bases, J shed 6 bases, and the junction held 7 bases outside the gene matches. CDR3 length: 15 residues. In germline, CDR1 is ENHRY, CDR2 SYGVKD. CDR3 nucleotides: TGTGCCATCAGTGACGGGGGGGACTTCGCCAATGAGCAGTTCTTC. This translates into CAISDGGDFANEQFF.

V and J are TRBV19 and TRBJ2-7, with a tentative D call TRBD2 (6 bases). The V and J ends lost 3 bases and 1 base respectively, with 16 bases between them. Germline V CDR1 and CDR2: LNHDA, SQIVND (reference sequence). The CDR3 loop spans 16 amino acids. The CDR3 here is CASSMVGDFWSYEQYF. CDR3 DNA sequence: TGTGCCAGTAGTATGGTTGGGGACTTTTGGTCCTACGAGCAGTACTTC.

The chain links TRBV11-3 to TRBJ2-1; the match to TRBD1 covers 11 bases. The germline V gene encodes CDR1 SGHNT and CDR2 YENEEA. Losses at the gene ends were 3 bases for V and 8 bases for J; bases not matched to a gene: 3. This CDR3 contains 14 residues. The DNA for the CDR3 is TGTGCCAGCAGCTTTGGACAGGGGGCCGATGAGCAGTTCTTC. As protein: CASSFGQGADEQFF.

The sample holds one count of this clone. The rearrangement links TRBV7-8 to TRBJ2-4, with 7 nucleotides matching TRBD2. From germline, CDR1 is SGHVS and CDR2 FQNEAQ. The V gene end was trimmed by 8 bases and the J gene end by 2 bases; junction bases not matched to a gene: 9. CDR3 length: 15 amino acids. The CDR3 nucleotides are TGTGCCAGCGGGGAGGGGTCCTTGTCCAAAAACATTCAGTACTTC. Protein sequence: CASGEGSLSKNIQYF.

The chain links TRBV7-9 to TRBJ2-2; 7 bases are a match to TRBD1. Germline lookup yields CDR1 SEHNR and CDR2 FQNEAQ (reference sequence). Losses at the gene ends were 5 bases for V and 1 base for J; bases not matched to a gene: 4. CDR3 length: 15 amino acids. The CDR3 loop is CASSPRDRNTGELFF. The CDR3 bases are TGTGCCAGCAGCCCAAGGGACAGGAACACCGGGGAGCTGTTTTTT. The full variable domain, completed using reference TRBV7-9 and TRBJ2-2, is DTGVSQNPRHKITKRGQNVTFRCDPISEHNRLYWYRQTLGQGPEFLTYFQNEAQLEKSRLLSDRFSAERPKGSFSTLEIQRTEQGDSAMYLCASSPRDRNTGELFFGEGSRLTVL.

The chain is built from TRBV5-1 and TRBJ1-6; maybe TRBD1 (6 bases). This CDR3 has 17 residues. V lost 4 bases to trimming and J lost 6 bases, with 20 bases between them. Germline V lookup: CDR1 SGHRS, CDR2 YFSETQ. The CDR3: CASSRTDRPNSNSPLHF. CDR3 nucleotide sequence: TGCGCCAGCAGCCGAACCGACAGGCCGAACAGTAATTCACCCCTCCACTTT.

This chain connects TRBV28 to TRBJ1-1, with D uncertain. The length of the CDR3 is 14 residues. From germline, CDR1 is MDHEN and CDR2 SYDVKM. V was trimmed by 8 bases and J by 0 bases, leaving 13 bases between them. The CDR3 region has the DNA TGTGCCAGCGGACGGACTTATATGAACACTGAAGCTTTCTTT. Translating gives CASGRTYMNTEAFF.

This clone was seen a single time. Here the CDR3 DNA reads TGTGCCAGCAGCCGGCAGGGACTAGCAGTTAGCACAGATACGCAGTATTTT. This translates into CASSRQGLAVSTDTQYF. The chain uses TRBV4-2 and TRBJ2-3; TRBD2 agrees at 9 bases. The CDR3 extends over 17 amino acids. Germline CDR1 and CDR2: LGHNA and YNFKEQ. The V and J ends lost 4 bases and 0 bases, in that order; junction bases with no gene match: 8.

Only one count was recorded for this clone. The V gene is TRBV6-5, the J gene TRBJ2-2; TRBD1 agrees at 11 bases. Germline CDR1 reads MNHEY; CDR2 reads SVGAGI. J gave up 2 bases and V 2 bases, and 1 base lay outside the gene matches. The CDR3 has 16 amino acids. CDR3 nucleotide sequence: TGTGCCAGCAGTTACGGACAGGGGGCAAACACCGGGGAGCTGTTTTTT. Translating gives CASSYGQGANTGELFF.

This chain connects TRBV5-4 to TRBJ1-1; the D gene is possibly TRBD1 (5 bases). CDR1 is SGHNT, CDR2 YYREEE, per germline (reference sequence). The CDR3 runs 13 residues. The V end was cut by 9 bases, the J end by 1 base, with 13 bases between. CDR3 bases: TGTGCCACAGGGAGGGGCCAGAACACTGAAGCTTTCTTT. Residues: CATGRGQNTEAFF.

The genes are TRBV3-1 (or the pseudogene TRBV3-2) and TRBJ1-1; D uncertain. The CDR3 extends over 17 amino acids. Trimming took 0 bases from V and 5 from J, leaving 19 bases between them. Germline assignment: CDR1 LGHDT and CDR2 YNNKEL (reference sequence). Here the CDR3 DNA reads TGTGCCAGCAGCCAAGATTCCGGAACGACACTTCGAACTGAAGCTTTCTTT. Translating gives CASSQDSGTTLRTEAFF.

V is TRBV6-5 and J is TRBJ2-2, with 9 nucleotides matching TRBD1. The V gene's germline CDR1 is MNHEY and CDR2 SVGAGI. The trim removed 3 bases at V and 7 bases at J, leaving 6 bases unmatched. The CDR3 contains 15 residues. Here the CDR3 reads CASSYHRGRDGELFF. CDR3 in DNA: TGTGCCAGCAGTTATCACAGGGGGCGCGACGGGGAGCTGTTTTTT.

Details on this clone: Other DNA sequences in this specimen translate into the identical CDR3. The chain uses TRBV5-1 and TRBJ2-7; 10 positions agree with TRBD1. Germline CDR1 and CDR2: SGHRS and YFSETQ. V gave up 0 bases and J gave up 5 bases; unmatched junction bases: 2. This CDR3 has 14 residues. CDR3 region: CASSLGQGADEQYF. In DNA, the CDR3 is TGCGCCAGCAGCTTGGGACAGGGGGCTGACGAGCAGTACTTC.

This chain uses TRBV10-1 with TRBJ2-1; D might be TRBD2 (5 bases). Germline loops: CDR1 WNHNN, CDR2 SYGVQD (reference sequence). V lost 2 bases to trimming and J lost 7 bases, with 12 bases between them. The CDR3 contains 14 residues. CDR3 nucleotide sequence: TGCGCCAGCAGTGAGGCCCCCGGACTGAATGAGCAGTTCTTC. Amino acids: CASSEAPGLNEQFF.

The rearrangement uses TRBV5-4 and TRBJ2-5; TRBD2 matches 14 bases. J was trimmed by 1 base and V by 5 bases; bases with no gene match: 10. The CDR3 sequence is 18 residues long. Germline V lookup: CDR1 SGHNT, CDR2 YYREEE (reference sequence). The CDR3: CASRGTSGSLSIQETQYF. The CDR3 DNA follows: TGTGCCAGCAGGGGGACTAGCGGGAGCCTTTCTATCCAAGAGACCCAGTACTTC.

This chain's CDR3 is CASSQEGRSGEQYF. The CDR3 DNA follows: TGCGCCAGCAGCCAAGAGGGCAGAAGCGGCGAGCAGTACTTC. The V and J genes are TRBV4-1 and TRBJ2-7; possibly TRBD2 for D (5 bases). Germline CDR1 is MGHRA and CDR2 is YSYEKL. V dropped 0 bases and J dropped 6 bases, with 12 bases sitting between them. The CDR3 is 14 residues long.